The clone carrying this T cell receptor beta chain occurred a few times. Its antigen is currently unknown. The data belong to a study of T cells in Graves' hyperthyroidism and ophthalmopathy. Study information: Before treatment of any kind, peripheral blood was taken at initial diagnosis.

Amplification of TCR beta CDR3 regions was performed using RNA transcripts as template. First-round RT-PCR of the TCR CDR3 relied on the HTBI primer set. MiXCR, run by TCRdb on the multiplex PCR reads, gives a single entry per CDR3 protein. The table records around 440,000 distinct CDR3 sequences, 15% to 18% of them present only once. Trimming cost V 3 bases and J 6 bases; bases outside gene matches: 9. The germline CDR1 and CDR2 sequences are DFQATT and SNEGSKA (reference sequence). This CDR3 region has 15 residues. Study outcomes and limitations: Researchers report that a 13 V-J model separated ophthalmopathy from stable hyperthyroidism.

The genes are TRBV20-1 and TRBJ1-4; TRBD1 agrees at 8 bases. The clonotype originates from a young woman with Graves' hyperthyroidism. Material: blood. The CDR3 DNA follows: TGCAGTGCTAGTATAGGACAGGGTCGCGATGAAAAACTGTTTTTT. It is translated as CSASIGQGRDEKLFF.